The 4 T cell receptor beta chains in this list originate from one sample, sequenced in a study of T cell changes during pregnancy in multiple sclerosis. The protocol was immunoSEQ multiplex PCR, while the TCRdb copy is restricted to in-frame clones and leaves out a portion. The top ten clones hold over 0.4% of a sample with some 51,000 clones, approximately 95% of them seen once. This specimen was CD4+ T cells from peripheral blood mononuclear cells, taken in the first trimester of pregnancy. The receptors stem from a female donor with multiple sclerosis, enrolled in a pregnancy study.

The J gene is TRBJ1-1, the V gene TRBV7-2, with 7 bases aligning to TRBD1. Looked up from germline, CDR1 is SGHTA and CDR2 is FQGNSA. The CDR3 has 14 residues. The trim removed 8 bases at V and 2 bases at J, leaving 8 bases unmatched. The CDR3 DNA is TGTGCCAGCCTAGGCGACAGGGCAAACACTGAAGCTTTCTTT. Protein product: CASLGDRANTEAFF.

The J gene is TRBJ2-3, the V gene TRBV5-4; 9 nucleotides agree with TRBD2. Germline V gene data show CDR1 as SGHNT and CDR2 as YYREEE (reference sequence). This CDR3 comprises 16 residues. J lost 8 bases, V lost 1 base, and 11 bases had no gene match. CDR3 amino acids: CASSLSGSGGISTQYF. CDR3 DNA sequence: TGTGCCAGCAGCTTGAGCGGAAGCGGGGGGATTTCTACGCAGTATTTT.

The V and J genes are TRBV18 and TRBJ2-3, with TRBD2 matching 14 bases. The V gene's germline CDR1 is KGHSH and CDR2 LQKENI. After removal of 1 base from V and 6 bases from J, the junction contained 9 bases not matched to a gene. This CDR3 comprises 18 residues. Here the CDR3 reads CASSPRTSGGPARDTQYF. The DNA for the CDR3 is TGTGCCAGCTCACCACGGACTAGCGGGGGGCCTGCCCGGGATACGCAGTATTTT.

This clone was observed once. The V and J genes are TRBV6-5 and TRBJ2-3, with D maybe TRBD2 (6 bases). The germline V gene has CDR1 MNHEY and CDR2 SVGAGI. The CDR3 loop spans 15 amino acids. The V end lost 6 bases, the J end lost 4 bases, and 17 bases lay between the germline ends. CDR3 protein: CASRAPGAAADTQYF. The DNA of the CDR3 is TGTGCCAGCAGGGCCCCGGGAGCCGCGGCAGATACGCAGTATTTT.